The T cell receptor (beta chain) under discussion was sequenced for a study of shared clonotypes between healthy human individuals. For the study at large: CD4 naive and memory got three plates each, CD8 naive two, CD8 memory one.

Some clones are missing from TCRdb's copy, which holds only in-frame ones; the method was immunoSEQ multiplex PCR. The data hold more than 2 million clones, with about 95% observed a single time. CD45RO negativity and positive selection for CCR7 defined naive CD8 cells, a population that excluded terminally differentiated effector memory CD45RA+ cells. Caucasian adults residing in Nashville, Tennessee made up all the donors. The CDR3 length is 17 residues. CDR1 is SGDLS, CDR2 YYNGEE, per germline. Trimming cost V 0 bases and J 0 bases, with 13 bases left between them. This receptor was identified in a man between 18 and 29 years old in good health. The chain employs TRBV9 and TRBJ2-1; possibly TRBD1 or TRBD2 for D (5 bases each). Sequenced: naive CD8+ T cells sorted from blood. As DNA, the CDR3 is TGTGCCAGCAGCGTAGGGGGCGGGCCCAGCTCCTACAATGAGCAGTTCTTC. It is translated as CASSVGGGPSSYNEQFF.